This T cell receptor (beta chain) is from a study of shared clonotypes between healthy human individuals. About the research overall: The plates for each donor numbered three CD4 naive, three CD4 memory, two CD8 naive and one CD8 memory. Study conclusions and caveats: Represented diversity (both genetic and exposure-history) was limited by the small number of donors.

CDR3 size: 13 residues. Trimming cost V 3 bases and J 7 bases, with 10 bases left between them. Germline V gene sequence: CDR1 SGHRS, CDR2 YFSETQ. Libraries were prepared by immunoSEQ multiplex PCR; TCRdb keeps only in-frame clonotypes and omits some of them. The sample records 500,000 to 550,000 clones, more than 95% being singletons. Details on this clone: Its antigen is not identified.

The chain links TRBV5-1 to TRBJ2-2; no clear D. Sequencing was done on a sample of naive CD4+ T cells sorted from blood. Subset given: CD45RA+ positively selected. This receptor was obtained from a woman in her twenties or thirties in good health. The CDR3 sequence is CASSSENGGELFF. CDR3 DNA: TGCGCCAGCAGCTCGGAGAATGGCGGGGAGCTGTTTTTT.